This TCR beta chain is from a study of tissue T cells after allogeneic stem cell transplantation. Findings and limits, study-wide: Across patients, clones rarely overlapped, yet motif clusters were shared tissue-specifically. Blood and spleen captured only part of the tissue TCR repertoire.

The CDR3 has 16 amino acids. V shed 0 bases, J shed 1 base, and the junction held 2 bases outside the gene matches. This clone was seen only a few times. Its target is unknown. Gene names are the mouse ones. The read ends 1 residue before the CDR3 terminus; that terminus is restored from the germline J gene. Stated time point: mouse harvest day 7 after allogeneic transplant. The graft held 10^6 splenic CD5+ T cells and 10^7 T-cell-depleted bone marrow cells. This mouse GVHD model was MHC-mismatched B6 to BALB/c, profiled day 7 or 14. Some clones are missing from TCRdb's copy, which holds only in-frame ones; the method was immunoSEQ multiplex PCR. The profile shows 4,500 to 6,500 clones, 40% to 50% of them singletons.

The sample comprised gut tissue. This sequence was found in a female BALB/c mouse given C57BL/6 T cells with graft-versus-host disease after an allogeneic hematopoietic cell transplant. The V and J genes are TRBV21 and TRBJ2-1, with 8 bases aligning to TRBD1. TRBV21 qualifies as an ORF whose function is uncertain. Incomplete CDR3 DNA: TGTGCTAGCAGTCAATCAGGGACAGGAAACTATGCTGAGCAGTTC. This sequence encodes CASSQSGTGNYAEQF. The complete CDR3 sequence is CASSQSGTGNYAEQFF.